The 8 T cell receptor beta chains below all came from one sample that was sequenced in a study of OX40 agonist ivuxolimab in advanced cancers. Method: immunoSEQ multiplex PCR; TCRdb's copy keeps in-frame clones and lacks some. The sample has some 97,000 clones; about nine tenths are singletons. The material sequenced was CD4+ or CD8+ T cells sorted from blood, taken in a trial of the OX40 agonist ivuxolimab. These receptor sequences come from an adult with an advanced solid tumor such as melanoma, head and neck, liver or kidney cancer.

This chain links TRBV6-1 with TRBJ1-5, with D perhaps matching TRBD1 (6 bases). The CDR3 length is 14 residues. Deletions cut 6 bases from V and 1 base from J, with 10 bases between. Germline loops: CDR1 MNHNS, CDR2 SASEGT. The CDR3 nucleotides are TGTGCCAGCAGACCCGGGACAAGCAATCAGCCCCAGCATTTT. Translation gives CASRPGTSNQPQHF.

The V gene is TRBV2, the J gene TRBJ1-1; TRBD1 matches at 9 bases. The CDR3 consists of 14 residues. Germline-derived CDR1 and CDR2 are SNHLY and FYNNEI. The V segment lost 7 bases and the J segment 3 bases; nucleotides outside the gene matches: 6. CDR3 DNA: TGTGCCAGCATTACACAGGGGGCGTACACTGAAGCTTTCTTT. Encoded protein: CASITQGAYTEAFF. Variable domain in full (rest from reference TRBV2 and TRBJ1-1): EPEVTQTPSHQVTQMGQEVILRCVPISNHLYFYWYRQILGQKVEFLVSFYNNEISEKSEIFDDQFSVERPDGSNFTLKIRSTKLEDSAMYFCASITQGAYTEAFFGQGTRLTVV.

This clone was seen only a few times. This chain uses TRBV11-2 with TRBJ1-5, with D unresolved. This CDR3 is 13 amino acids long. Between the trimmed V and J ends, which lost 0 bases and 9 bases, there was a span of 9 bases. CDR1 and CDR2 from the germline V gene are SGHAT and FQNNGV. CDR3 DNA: TGTGCCAGCAGCTTAGATCACGGGTCGCCCCAGCATTTT. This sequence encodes CASSLDHGSPQHF.

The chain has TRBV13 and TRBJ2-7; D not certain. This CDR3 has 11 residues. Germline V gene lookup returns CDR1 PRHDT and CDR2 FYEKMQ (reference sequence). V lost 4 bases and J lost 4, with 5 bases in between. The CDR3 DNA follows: TGTGCCAGCAGCTCCTTGTACGAGCAGTACTTC. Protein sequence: CASSSLYEQYF.

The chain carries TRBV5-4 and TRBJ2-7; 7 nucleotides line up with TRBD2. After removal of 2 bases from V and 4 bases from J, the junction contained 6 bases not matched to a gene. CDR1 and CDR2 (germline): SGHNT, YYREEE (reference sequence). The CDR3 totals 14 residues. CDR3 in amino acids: CASSFRGSRYEQYF. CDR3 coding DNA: TGTGCCAGCAGCTTCCGCGGGAGCAGGTACGAGCAGTACTTC.

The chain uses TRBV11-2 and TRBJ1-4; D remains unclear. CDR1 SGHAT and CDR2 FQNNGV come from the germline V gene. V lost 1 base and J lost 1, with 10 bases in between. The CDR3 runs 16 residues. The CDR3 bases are TGTGCCAGCAGCTTAGCCGGTTGGGAAACTAATGAAAAACTGTTTTTT. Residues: CASSLAGWETNEKLFF.

The CDR3 loop reads CAWSRRTTYEQYF. CDR3 in DNA: TGTGCCTGGAGTAGACGTACAACCTACGAGCAGTACTTC. The chain joins TRBV30 to TRBJ2-7, with D unresolved. From germline, CDR1 is GTSNPN and CDR2 SVGIG (reference sequence). The CDR3 has 13 residues. Trimming stripped 2 bases from V and 2 bases from J, with 10 bases between.

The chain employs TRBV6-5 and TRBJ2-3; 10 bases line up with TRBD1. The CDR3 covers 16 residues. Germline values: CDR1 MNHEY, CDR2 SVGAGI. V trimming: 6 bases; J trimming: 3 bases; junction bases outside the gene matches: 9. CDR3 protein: CASSYVGQGGTDTQYF. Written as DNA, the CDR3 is TGTGCCAGCAGCTACGTCGGACAGGGGGGGACAGATACGCAGTATTTT.